Shown below are 7 T cell receptor beta chains from a single sample sequenced in a study of blood T cell repertoires in COVID-19. Profiling relied on immunoSEQ multiplex PCR, and the TCRdb table lists in-frame clones only, not all of them. This repertoire shows 110,000 to 150,000 clones, around 84% found once; its top ten account for 5%. Sequencing used peripheral blood. The receptors were gathered from a woman in her forties or fifties with acute or convalescent COVID-19.

This clone appeared a single time. This chain joins TRBV7-8 and TRBJ1-1; 8 bases match TRBD1. Looked up from germline, CDR1 is SGHVS and CDR2 is FQNEAQ. The CDR3 spans 16 residues. Trimming at V came to 1 base and at J to 4 bases, leaving 8 bases not matched to a gene. In DNA, the CDR3 is TGTGCCAGCAGCTTAGGTTCAGGACAGGGCGGCACTGAAGCTTTCTTT. Translating it yields CASSLGSGQGGTEAFF.

The chain joins TRBV11-3 to TRBJ2-1, with 7 bases matching TRBD1. The CDR3 sequence is 18 residues long. Trimming took 3 bases from V and 5 from J; bases not matched to a gene: 16. From germline, CDR1 is SGHNT and CDR2 YENEEA. CDR3 amino acids: CASSLYRGGTGSDNEQFF. Here the CDR3 DNA reads TGTGCCAGCAGCTTGTACAGGGGTGGGACGGGATCCGACAATGAGCAGTTCTTC.

This clone was recorded a few times. This rearrangement joins TRBV14 to TRBJ2-1, with a weak D call TRBD2 (6 bases). The germline V and J ends were trimmed by 4 bases and 2 bases, with 12 bases remaining between them. Germline values: CDR1 SGHDN, CDR2 FVKESK. This CDR3 contains 15 residues. As DNA, the CDR3 is TGTGCCAGCAGCCCTCGTGGGGGGACCTACAATGAGCAGTTCTTC. Amino acid sequence: CASSPRGGTYNEQFF.

CDR3 in amino acids: CASSPGQRSSYEQYF. The CDR3 nucleotides are TGTGCCAGCAGCCCCGGACAGAGGAGCTCCTACGAGCAGTACTTC. The V gene is TRBV7-2, the J gene TRBJ2-7, with a possible D match to TRBD1 (6 bases). Trimming left V 5 bases short and J 0 bases short, with 14 bases between. The CDR3 contains 15 residues. Germline assignment: CDR1 SGHTA and CDR2 FQGNSA.

The gene calls are TRBV4-2 and TRBJ2-5; 12 bases are a match to TRBD2. Germline-derived CDR1 and CDR2 are LGHNA and YNFKEQ. V trimming: 1 base; J trimming: 1 base; junction bases outside the gene matches: 10. The CDR3 length is 19 residues. CDR3 DNA sequence: TGTGCCAGCAGCCAAGGGTCGGGGTCTAGCGGGGGGGCCCAAGAGACCCAGTACTTC. Translating it yields CASSQGSGSSGGAQETQYF.

The chain links TRBV7-2 to TRBJ2-2; TRBD2 matches at 9 bases. Germline values: CDR1 SGHTA, CDR2 FQGNSA. J gave up 6 bases and V 7 bases, and 12 bases lay outside the gene matches. CDR3 length equals 16 residues. DNA for the CDR3: TGTGCCAGCATCGGGAGCGGGGGGATCGACGCCGGGGAGCTGTTTTTT. It is translated as CASIGSGGIDAGELFF.

V usage is TRBV11-3 and J usage is TRBJ1-1; D is unclear. CDR3 length: 13 amino acids. V was shortened by 5 bases and J by 2 bases, with 9 bases between the two germline ends. Germline values: CDR1 SGHNT, CDR2 YENEEA. The CDR3 spells CASSRDTNTEAFF. The DNA of the CDR3 is TGTGCCAGCAGCAGAGACACAAACACTGAAGCTTTCTTT.